This TCR beta chain appears in the sequencing data of a study of post-analysis software for immune sequencing data. Study results and limitations: Compared with controls, patients had more of five or six TRBV segments, including TRBV5-6, TRBV5-1 and TRBV20-1.

TCR beta libraries were prepared from cDNA with unique molecular identifiers. Using its own MiXCR run on the PCR reads, TCRdb lists one record per CDR3 protein. Among around 200,000 distinct CDR3 sequences listed, 29% were seen once. About this clonotype: The target antigen is unknown.

Germline-derived CDR1 and CDR2 are KGHDR and SFDVKD. This CDR3 region has 15 residues. With 5 bases removed from V and 3 bases from J, the gap between germline ends came to 15 bases. The receptor's source is a girl aged 2-17 years with multiple sclerosis. Material: blood. The J gene is TRBJ1-2, the V gene TRBV24-1; TRBD1 is a possible D gene (5 bases). CDR3 sequence (DNA): TGTGCCACCAGTGGAGGGACGGAGAAGGACTATGGCTACACCTTC. This encodes CATSGGTEKDYGYTF.